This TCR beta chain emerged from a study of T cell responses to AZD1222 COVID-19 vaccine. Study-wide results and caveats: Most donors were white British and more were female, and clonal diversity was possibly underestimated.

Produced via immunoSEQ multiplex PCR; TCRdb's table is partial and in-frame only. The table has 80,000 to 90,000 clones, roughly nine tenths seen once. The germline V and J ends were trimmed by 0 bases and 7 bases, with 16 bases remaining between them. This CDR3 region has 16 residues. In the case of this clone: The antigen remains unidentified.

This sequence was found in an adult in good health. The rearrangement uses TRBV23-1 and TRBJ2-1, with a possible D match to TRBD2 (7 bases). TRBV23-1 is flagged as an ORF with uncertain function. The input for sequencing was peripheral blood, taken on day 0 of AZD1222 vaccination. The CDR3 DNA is TGCGCCAGCAGTCAATCATGGGGGGGCGCGTATAATGAGCAGTTCTTC. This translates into CASSQSWGGAYNEQFF.